Listed below are T cell receptor beta chains from one sample, sequenced in a study of PD-L1 blockade in urothelial cancer. TCRdb keeps only in-frame clones here, not all; method: immunoSEQ multiplex PCR. The data show 100,000 to 150,000 clones, more than 70% seen once. Sequences were derived from PBMCs, sampled around atezolizumab (anti-PD-L1) treatment. The receptor set was obtained from a man aged 50 or older with urothelial cancer. The CDR3 runs from the conserved cysteine through the conserved F or W. The D gene is left open where the match is weak. Only some rows state a clone size, as once, few, many or a class for expanded clones.

clone_size d_call j_call v_call cdr3_aa cdr3_nt
once TRBD1 TRBJ2-5 TRBV23-1 CASSHRDSQETQYF TGCGCCAGCAGTCATCGGGACAGTCAAGAGACCCAGTACTTC
- - TRBJ1-2 TRBV5-6 CASSFTGRDGYTF TGTGCCAGCAGCTTTACAGGGAGGGATGGCTACACCTTC
- - TRBJ2-7 TRBV7-9 CASSSPTGKVTYEQYF TGTGCCAGCAGCTCCCCGACAGGAAAAGTGACATACGAGCAGTACTTC
- - TRBJ1-3 TRBV18 CASSPPSGNTIYF TGTGCCAGCTCACCACCGAGTGGAAACACCATATATTTT
few TRBD1 TRBJ2-2 TRBV7-7 CASSGGTGLEELFF TGTGCTAGCAGCGGCGGGACAGGGTTGGAGGAGCTGTTTTTT
many - TRBJ1-1 TRBV27 CASSSLVNTEAFF TGTGCCAGCAGTAGCCTGGTGAACACTGAAGCTTTCTTT
- - TRBJ2-7 TRBV28 CASKTGEQYF TGTGCCAGCAAAACCGGGGAGCAGTACTTC
once TRBD2 TRBJ2-7 TRBV5-1 CASSLVLAGGQEQYF TGCGCCAGCAGCTTGGTACTAGCGGGAGGGCAGGAGCAGTACTTC
- TRBD2 TRBJ2-5 TRBV28 CASSSRGAQYF TGTGCCAGCAGTTCCCGGGGGGCCCAGTACTTC
- TRBD2 TRBJ2-3 TRBV7-7 CASSIRAGGSDTQYF TGTGCTAGCAGCATCCGGGCGGGAGGCTCAGATACGCAGTATTTT
- - TRBJ2-1 TRBV11-3 CASSLDGGAGYNEQFF TGTGCCAGCAGCTTAGATGGGGGGGCGGGATACAATGAGCAGTTCTTC
- - TRBJ2-1 TRBV28 CASSFETVPSNEQFF TGTGCCAGCAGTTTCGAGACAGTTCCATCCAATGAGCAGTTCTTC
many TRBD1 TRBJ2-7 TRBV7-3 CASSPTQGAYEQYF TGTGCCAGCAGCCCTACTCAGGGGGCGTACGAGCAGTACTTC
- TRBD2 TRBJ2-4 TRBV9 CASSDTGTRGDIQYF TGTGCCAGCAGCGACACCGGGACTAGGGGTGACATTCAGTACTTC
- TRBD1 TRBJ1-4 TRBV15 CATSSATGVTEKLFF TGTGCCACCAGCAGTGCGACAGGGGTTACGGAAAAACTGTTTTTT
- TRBD1 TRBJ1-1 TRBV10-2 CASSETRDREAFF TGCGCCAGCAGTGAGACCCGGGACAGAGAAGCTTTCTTT
- TRBD1 TRBJ2-2 TRBV19 CASRTGSPGELFF TGTGCCAGCAGGACAGGGAGTCCCGGGGAGCTGTTTTTT
- - TRBJ1-4 TRBV2 CASSETELMSKLFF TGTGCCAGCAGTGAGACGGAGTTAATGAGTAAACTGTTTTTT
- TRBD2 TRBJ2-1 TRBV9 CASSPTSGRLGGEQFF TGTGCCAGCAGCCCGACTAGCGGGAGGCTTGGGGGTGAGCAGTTCTTC